This is a list of T cell receptor beta chains from one sample in a study of T cells in Graves' hyperthyroidism and ophthalmopathy. TCRdb reprocessed the multiplex PCR reads with MiXCR, giving one entry per CDR3 protein. The data contain about 540,000 distinct CDR3 sequences, 46% of them singletons. The sequenced sample was peripheral blood or thyroid tissue (not recorded which). These receptors were obtained from a woman aged 18 to 35 with Graves' hyperthyroidism. The CDR3 runs from the conserved cysteine through the conserved F or W. The D gene is left open where the match is weak. Clone size, where shown, is once, few, many, or a class for clones that have expanded.

TRBV20-1,NA,few,TRBJ2-3,TGCAGTTCAGGGTTGGCAGATACGCAGTATTTT,CSSGLADTQYF
TRBV7-9,TRBD1,NA,TRBJ1-2,TGTGCCACCCCAGGGGGAAGCTATGGCTACACCTTC,CATPGGSYGYTF
TRBV20-1,TRBD1,NA,TRBJ1-1,TGCAGTGCTAGACAGGGGGGGATGAACACTGAAGCTTTCTTT,CSARQGGMNTEAFF
TRBV20-1,NA,NA,TRBJ2-5,TGCAGTGCTAGTGTCGGCAGCCAAGAGACCCAGTACTTC,CSASVGSQETQYF
TRBV2,TRBD2,few,TRBJ2-1,TGTGCCGTCCTCGGGGGGGCTGGCAATGAGCAGTTCTTC,CAVLGGAGNEQFF
TRBV5-1,TRBD2,NA,TRBJ2-7,TGCGCCAGCAGCCCCCGGGGGGCTCTGCCCGGGACTAGCGGACCGAGGGACCCCTACGAGCAGTACTTC,CASSPRGALPGTSGPRDPYEQYF
TRBV7-2,NA,NA,TRBJ1-2,TGTGCCAGCAGTCGCGACCAGGGCTACTATGGCTACACCTTC,CASSRDQGYYGYTF
TRBV20-1,NA,many,TRBJ2-2,TGCAGTGTATCAGAGAACACCGGGGAGCTGTTTTTT,CSVSENTGELFF
TRBV2,TRBD1,NA,TRBJ1-2,TGTGCCAGCAAAACCGGGACAGGGGGTGGATGGGTTTATGGCTACACCTTC,CASKTGTGGGWVYGYTF
TRBV12-3/TRBV12-4,NA,NA,TRBJ1-3,TGTGCCAGCAGTTACCTTGGAAACACCATATATTTT,CASSYLGNTIYF
TRBV20-1,TRBD1,NA,TRBJ1-4,TGCAGTGCTGGGGGACAGGGGAATGAAAAACTGTTTTTT,CSAGGQGNEKLFF
TRBV10-3,TRBD1,NA,TRBJ1-5,TGTGCCATCAGCGGGGGGACAGGGTCCAATCAGCCCCAGCATTTT,CAISGGTGSNQPQHF
TRBV19,TRBD2,many,TRBJ2-5,TGTGCCAGTAGTCAACTAGCGGACCAAGAGACCCAGTACTTC,CASSQLADQETQYF
TRBV14,NA,NA,TRBJ2-1,TGTGCCAGCAGCCAAGAACCCACCCGGCAGTTCTTC,CASSQEPTRQFF
TRBV5-5,NA,many,TRBJ1-1,TGTGCCAGCAGCCTGGGACATACTGAAGCTTTCTTT,CASSLGHTEAFF
TRBV7-2,NA,many,TRBJ1-3,TGTGCCAGCAGCTTAGGTGCTGGAAACACCATATATTTT,CASSLGAGNTIYF
TRBV10-3,NA,many,TRBJ2-5,TGTGCCATCAGTGAGTCAGGGCTGGAGACCCAGTACTTC,CAISESGLETQYF
TRBV7-2,NA,few,TRBJ2-5,TGTGCCAGCAGCTTAGGAGTTCAAGTCAGGGGATCCGAGACCCAGTACTTC,CASSLGVQVRGSETQYF
TRBV15,TRBD1,NA,TRBJ1-5,TGTGCCACCAGCAGTGAACAGGGGCCGAATCAGCCCCAGCATTTT,CATSSEQGPNQPQHF
TRBV4-1,TRBD2,once,TRBJ2-5,TGCGCCAGCAGCGCGAGACTAGCGGGGCAAGAGACCCAGTACTTC,CASSARLAGQETQYF
TRBV7-6,NA,NA,TRBJ2-7,TGTGCCAGCAGCTTCCTGACCTACAATGAGCAGTACTTC,CASSFLTYNEQYF
TRBV12-3/TRBV12-4,NA,many,TRBJ1-3,TGTGCCAGCACCCTCTCTGGAAACACCATATATTTT,CASTLSGNTIYF
TRBV12-3/TRBV12-4,NA,NA,TRBJ2-7,TGTGCCAGCAGTTTTATCTGGCGGAATAGCTCCTACGAGCAGTACTTC,CASSFIWRNSSYEQYF
TRBV29-1,TRBD2,few,TRBJ2-5,TGCAGCGGGGGGGGGACCCAGTACTTC,CSGGGTQYF
TRBV5-1,TRBD1,many,TRBJ1-1,TGCGCCAGCAGCTTCGTTATACAGGGGGCGAACACTGAAGCTTTCTTT,CASSFVIQGANTEAFF
TRBV20-1,NA,NA,TRBJ1-2,TGCAGTGCTAGAAAGACAGCTAACTATGGCTACACCTTC,CSARKTANYGYTF
TRBV20-1,NA,NA,TRBJ2-7,TGCAGTGCCCCCGTGGATACGCAGTACTTC,CSAPVDTQYF
TRBV5-1,NA,many,TRBJ1-1,TGCGCCAGCAGCTTCGCAGGTAGAGACACTGAAGCTTTCTTT,CASSFAGRDTEAFF
TRBV6-7,NA,many,TRBJ2-7,TGTGCCAGCAGTCCAGCGGACTCCTACGAGCAGTACTTC,CASSPADSYEQYF
TRBV12-3/TRBV12-4,NA,many,TRBJ1-1,TGTGCCAGCAGTTTGGTTTACATCCCGGGGGACACTGAAGCTTTCTTT,CASSLVYIPGDTEAFF
TRBV29-1,TRBD1,NA,TRBJ1-1,TGCAGCTTGAGGACAGGGCGCACTGAAGCTTTCTTT,CSLRTGRTEAFF
TRBV20-1,TRBD1,NA,TRBJ1-5,TGCAGTGCTTCGGGGACAGGGAACGGACAGCCCCAGCATTTT,CSASGTGNGQPQHF
TRBV10-3,TRBD1,NA,TRBJ1-5,TGTGCCATCAGTGAAGTGACAGGGGAAGGGCAAGAGACCCAGCATTTT,CAISEVTGEGQETQHF
TRBV5-1,TRBD1,many,TRBJ1-2,TGCGCCAGCAGCTATGACAGGGTGGGTTATGGCTACACCTTC,CASSYDRVGYGYTF
TRBV4-1,NA,NA,TRBJ1-3,TGCGCCAGCAGCCAAGTTGGACGAAGAGACAGCTCTGGAAACACCATATATTTT,CASSQVGRRDSSGNTIYF
TRBV19,NA,many,TRBJ2-6,TGTGCCAGTAGTATAGATCGCCGCTCTGGGGCCAACGTCCTGACTTTC,CASSIDRRSGANVLTF
TRBV6-7,TRBD1,few,TRBJ2-2,TGTGCCAGCAGTTCAAAGCCGGGACAGAAATTTCCGGGGGAGCTGTTTTTT,CASSSKPGQKFPGELFF
TRBV7-2,TRBD1,NA,TRBJ1-2,TGTGCCAGCAGACAGACAGGGGCGAACCCTAACTATGGCTACACCTTC,CASRQTGANPNYGYTF
TRBV14,TRBD1,NA,TRBJ1-1,TGTGCCAGCCGCCGGGACAGGGGGCGCGGAGACACTGAAGCTTTCTTT,CASRRDRGRGDTEAFF
TRBV12-3/TRBV12-4,TRBD1,NA,TRBJ2-2,TGTGCCAGCAGGAACCGGGACAGGGTTTTT,CASRNRDRVF
TRBV7-9,NA,many,TRBJ2-7,TGTGCCAGCACCTCCTACGAGCAGTACTTC,CASTSYEQYF
TRBV10-3,TRBD1,NA,TRBJ1-1,TGTGCCATCAGTGCTAGTGACAGGGACAGGGGAGCTTTCTTT,CAISASDRDRGAFF
TRBV20-1,NA,NA,TRBJ1-6,TGCAGTGCTAGATCCGGGGGCGCGAAATTGGATTCACCCCTCCACTTT,CSARSGGAKLDSPLHF
TRBV7-2,NA,NA,TRBJ2-1,TGTGCCAGCACCCCCTCCAATGAGCAGTTCTTC,CASTPSNEQFF
TRBV20-1,TRBD1,many,TRBJ1-2,TGCAGCTCAACAGGGGGCGTCTATGGCTACACCTTC,CSSTGGVYGYTF
TRBV7-2,TRBD2,few,TRBJ2-3,TGTGCCAGCAGCTCGAGCGGGGGCACAGATACGCAGTATTTT,CASSSSGGTDTQYF
TRBV4-1,TRBD2,many,TRBJ2-2,TGCGCCAGCGGAGGGGACACTAGCGGGAGGATCGGGGAGCTGTTTTTT,CASGGDTSGRIGELFF
TRBV15,TRBD1,many,TRBJ2-7,TGTGCCACCAGCCGAGACAGGGGCGTCTACGAGCAGTACTTC,CATSRDRGVYEQYF
TRBV7-9,NA,many,TRBJ2-2,TGTGCCAGCAGCTTAACCGGAGCGGGCAGGGCCGGGGAGCTGTTTTTT,CASSLTGAGRAGELFF
TRBV24-1,TRBD2,NA,TRBJ2-3,TGTGCCGCCAGTGATGAGAGCGGGATTCCCCCCGATACGCAGTATTTT,CAASDESGIPPDTQYF
TRBV7-9,NA,many,TRBJ1-5,TGTGCCAGCAGCTTAGGGGGAGGCCTAGATGCTCAGCCCCAGCATTTT,CASSLGGGLDAQPQHF
TRBV12-3/TRBV12-4,NA,once,TRBJ2-7,TGTGTCAGCAGTTTCGGCAGGTCCTACGAGCAGTACTTC,CVSSFGRSYEQYF
TRBV29-1,TRBD1,NA,TRBJ2-7,TGCAGCCAGAGAATGGGGACAGGGGACGAGCAGTACTTC,CSQRMGTGDEQYF
TRBV5-8,NA,many,TRBJ1-4,TGTGCCAGCAGCCTACTATCCGGGGCGTTAAATAATGAAAAACTGTTTTTT,CASSLLSGALNNEKLFF
TRBV2,NA,many,TRBJ1-5,TGTGCCAGCAGTGAAAGGTGGATCCGAAATCAGCCCCAGCATTTT,CASSERWIRNQPQHF
TRBV2,TRBD2,NA,TRBJ2-6,TGTGCCAGCAGTGAACCGACTAGCGGCTCTGGGGCCAACGTCCTGACTTTC,CASSEPTSGSGANVLTF
TRBV29-1,TRBD1,NA,TRBJ1-5,TGCAGCGTTCCGGACAGGGGGGGCCAGGCCCAGCATTTT,CSVPDRGGQAQHF